This passage covers 23 T cell receptor beta chains from one sample sequenced in a study of blood T cell repertoires in COVID-19. Sequencing used immunoSEQ multiplex PCR; TCRdb keeps in-frame clones, though not all of them. This sample has about 120,000 clones, with about 85% found just once. Sequenced: peripheral blood. The receptors stem from a woman in her sixties with COVID-19, enrolled during active disease.

This chain links TRBV11-3 with TRBJ1-1; no clear D gene. The germline V gene has CDR1 SGHNT and CDR2 YENEEA. The ends were cut back, 8 bases at V and 0 bases at J, with 13 bases in the middle. The length of the CDR3 is 14 residues. CDR3 nucleotide sequence: TGTGCCAGCTCTTTGGACTCTTTGAACACTGAAGCTTTCTTT. Its translation is CASSLDSLNTEAFF.

The CDR3 is CASSLELGGTNTGELFF. The CDR3, as DNA: TGTGCCAGCAGCTTAGAGTTAGGCGGGACCAACACCGGGGAGCTGTTTTTT. The chain joins TRBV7-6 to TRBJ2-2, with D possibly being TRBD2 (6 bases). Germline V gene lookup returns CDR1 SGHVS and CDR2 FNYEAQ. Between the trimmed V and J ends, which lost 1 base and 2 bases, there was a span of 14 bases. The CDR3 totals 17 residues.

This clone was found a few times. The rearrangement links TRBV4-1 to TRBJ1-4; perhaps TRBD1 as D (5 bases). Germline V gene sequence: CDR1 MGHRA, CDR2 YSYEKL. The CDR3 length is 13 residues. V lost 1 base and J 6 bases, leaving 6 bases between the germline ends. Here the CDR3 DNA reads TGCGCCAGCAGCCAAGGCAGGGATGAAAAACTGTTTTTT. It encodes CASSQGRDEKLFF.

The V gene is TRBV6-1, the J gene TRBJ2-1, with 9 bases fitting TRBD1. The CDR3 is 16 amino acids. Germline-derived CDR1 and CDR2 are MNHNS and SASEGT. Trimming at V came to 4 bases and at J to 9 bases, leaving 13 bases not matched to a gene. In nucleotides, the CDR3 is TGTGCCAGCAGTGGGGACAGGGTGAGGCTTGACGGTGAGCAGTTCTTC. Residues: CASSGDRVRLDGEQFF.

This chain uses TRBV5-6 with TRBJ2-1; D is undetermined. The CDR3 loop spans 12 amino acids. Germline lookup yields CDR1 SGHDT and CDR2 YYEEEE. The V end lost 3 bases, the J end lost 4 bases, and 5 bases lay between the germline ends. The DNA for the CDR3 is TGTGCCAGCAGCTCCCTTTACAATGAGCAGTTCTTC. Its protein is CASSSLYNEQFF.

CDR3 residues: CASSLFIAGVRNTGELFF. CDR3 nucleotides: TGCGCCAGCAGCTTGTTTATAGCGGGGGTTCGAAACACCGGGGAGCTGTTTTTT. V is TRBV5-1 and J is TRBJ2-2, with 9 bases that match TRBD2. The CDR3 spans 18 residues. V gave up 1 base and J gave up 2 bases; unmatched junction bases: 9. In germline, CDR1 is SGHRS, CDR2 YFSETQ.

The chain links TRBV6-6 to TRBJ1-4; the match to TRBD1 covers 8 bases. The junction had 1 base not matched to a gene; V was cut back by 2 bases and J by 2 bases. Germline V gene sequence: CDR1 MNHNY, CDR2 SVGAGI (reference sequence). The CDR3 contains 15 residues. CDR3 DNA: TGTGCCAGCAGTTACAACAGGGGGACTAATGAAAAACTGTTTTTT. Encoded protein: CASSYNRGTNEKLFF.

The V and J genes are TRBV30 and TRBJ2-5; D might be TRBD1 (5 bases). Trimming left V 2 bases short and J 5 bases short, with 12 bases between. The germline V gene has CDR1 GTSNPN and CDR2 SVGIG (reference sequence). The CDR3 is 13 amino acids. CDR3 region: CAWSPDRYETQYF. In DNA, the CDR3 is TGTGCCTGGAGTCCCGACAGATACGAGACCCAGTACTTC.

The chain links TRBV29-1 to TRBJ2-3; 9 positions agree with TRBD1. The junction had 7 bases not matched to a gene; V was cut back by 7 bases and J by 2 bases. The CDR3 has 14 amino acids. Germline values: CDR1 SQVTM, CDR2 ANQGSEA. CDR3 region: CSADRDRATDTQYF. CDR3 bases: TGCAGCGCCGACCGGGACAGGGCCACAGATACGCAGTATTTT.

In its sample, this clone was seen a few times. The rearrangement uses TRBV5-1 and TRBJ1-2; D unresolved. V was shortened by 3 bases and J by 0 bases, with 9 bases between the two germline ends. Germline V CDR1 and CDR2: SGHRS, YFSETQ. The CDR3 has 14 amino acids. The CDR3 region is CASSWTGANYGYTF. DNA for the CDR3: TGCGCCAGCAGCTGGACCGGGGCTAACTATGGCTACACCTTC.

This clone was recorded only once. The rearrangement links TRBV18 to TRBJ1-3; D uncertain. Germline V gene sequence: CDR1 KGHSH, CDR2 LQKENI. V shed 6 bases and J shed 4 bases, with 7 bases lying between them. This CDR3 contains 12 residues. CDR3 DNA: TGTGCCAGCTCCAATCGGGGAAACACCATATATTTT. Translating gives CASSNRGNTIYF.

V and J are TRBV4-2 and TRBJ1-4, with 7 bases identical to TRBD1. This CDR3 is built from 18 residues. Per the germline V gene, CDR1 is LGHNA and CDR2 is YNFKEQ. The junction had 15 bases not matched to a gene; V was cut back by 5 bases and J by 3 bases. The CDR3 loop is CASSVPNSQTGPNEKLFF. CDR3 bases: TGTGCCAGCAGCGTTCCCAACTCCCAGACAGGGCCTAATGAAAAACTGTTTTTT.

The chain has TRBV11-2 and TRBJ1-5; D perhaps matches TRBD1 (6 bases). The CDR3 is 12 residues long. V was cut by 4 bases and J by 5 bases, with 6 bases left in between. Germline CDR1 SGHAT, CDR2 FQNNGV. CDR3 bases: TGTGCCAGCAGCTACAGGGATCAGCCCCAGCATTTT. Translating it yields CASSYRDQPQHF. Supplemented by reference TRBV11-2 and TRBJ1-5, the full variable domain reads EAGVAQSPRYKIIEKRQSVAFWCNPISGHATLYWYQQILGQGPKLLIQFQNNGVVDDSQLPKDRFSAERLKGVDSTLKIQPAKLEDSAVYLCASSYRDQPQHFGDGTRLSIL.

The rearrangement uses TRBV10-3 and TRBJ2-3, with 14 bases matching TRBD2. CDR1 is ENHRY and CDR2 is SYGVKD in the germline V gene. The CDR3 spans 14 residues. Losses at the gene ends were 10 bases for V and 4 bases for J; bases not matched to a gene: 4. Here the CDR3 reads CASGTSGGPDTQYF. DNA of the CDR3: TGTGCCAGCGGGACTAGCGGGGGTCCAGATACGCAGTATTTT.

The rearrangement links TRBV4-2 to TRBJ1-3; weak D call: TRBD1 (5 bases). CDR3 length: 16 residues. Per germline, CDR1 LGHNA and CDR2 YNFKEQ. The V end was cut by 0 bases, the J end by 4 bases, with 13 bases between. The CDR3: CASSQDPEGVGNTIYF. In nucleotides, the CDR3 is TGTGCCAGCAGCCAAGATCCAGAAGGGGTAGGAAACACCATATATTTT.

The chain recombines TRBV5-1 with TRBJ2-1; 9 bases line up with TRBD2. The CDR3 consists of 17 residues. Germline V lookup: CDR1 SGHRS, CDR2 YFSETQ. Germline trimming cut 4 bases from V and 2 bases from J; bases unmatched to any gene: 10. CDR3 in DNA: TGCGCCAGCAGCAGCAGGGTTAGCGGGGGCCCCTACAATGAGCAGTTCTTC. Translating it yields CASSSRVSGGPYNEQFF.

This chain connects TRBV29-1 to TRBJ1-3; D may be TRBD1 (6 bases). Germline values: CDR1 SQVTM, CDR2 ANQGSEA. V gave up 5 bases and J gave up 5 bases, with 13 bases separating them. This CDR3 is 13 amino acids long. The CDR3 DNA reads as TGCAGCGTTAAGCTAGGGGGACGAAACACCATATATTTT. Its translation: CSVKLGGRNTIYF. Filled out from reference TRBV29-1 and TRBJ1-3, the complete variable domain reads SAVISQKPSRDICQRGTSLTIQCQVDSQVTMMFWYRQQPGQSLTLIATANQGSEATYESGFVIDKFPISRPNLTFSTLTVSNMSPEDSSIYLCSVKLGGRNTIYFGEGSWLTVV.

The chain combines TRBV15 with TRBJ1-5; no firm D call. Germline V gives CDR1 LNHNV, CDR2 YYDKDF (reference sequence). The CDR3 has 13 amino acids. The ends were cut back, 4 bases at V and 4 bases at J, with 8 bases in the middle. This CDR3 reads CATSIMRNQPQHF. The CDR3 region has the DNA TGTGCCACCAGCATCATGAGAAATCAGCCCCAGCATTTT.

The V gene is TRBV27, the J gene TRBJ2-1; no firm D call. There are 12 residues in the CDR3. CDR1 and CDR2 (germline): MNHEY, SMNVEV (reference sequence). V was shortened by 4 bases and J by 8 bases, with 9 bases between the two germline ends. The CDR3 nucleotides are TGTGCCAGCAGTTCGGTGGTAGATGAGCAGTTCTTC. It yields the protein CASSSVVDEQFF.

This chain links TRBV13 with TRBJ2-7; 11 bases line up with TRBD2. V trimming: 0 bases; J trimming: 2 bases; junction bases outside the gene matches: 12. This CDR3 region has 19 residues. Germline values: CDR1 PRHDT, CDR2 FYEKMQ (reference sequence). CDR3 loop: CASSLGLSGGARLTYEQYF. The DNA for the CDR3 is TGTGCCAGCAGCTTAGGACTTAGCGGGGGGGCTAGATTAACCTACGAGCAGTACTTC.

The CDR3 nucleotides read TGCGCCAGCAGCCAGGCGCCGGGACAGGAGGACACTGAAGCTTTCTTT. The encoded protein is CASSQAPGQEDTEAFF. This chain connects TRBV4-3 to TRBJ1-1; TRBD1 agrees at 8 bases. CDR3 length equals 16 residues. The V and J ends lost 3 bases and 3 bases, in that order; junction bases with no gene match: 9. CDR1 and CDR2 from the germline V gene are LGHNA and YSLEER.

The gene calls are TRBV18 and TRBJ1-2; D perhaps matches TRBD1 (6 bases). Trimming took off 4 bases at V and 0 bases at J, with 12 bases between the two ends. The CDR3 has 15 residues. In germline, CDR1 is KGHSH, CDR2 LQKENI. The CDR3 DNA follows: TGTGCCAGCTCACAAACCCAGGGGTCTAACTATGGCTACACCTTC. Translated, it gives CASSQTQGSNYGYTF.

CDR3: CASSQDVAGVRANYGYTF. In DNA form, the CDR3 reads TGTGCCAGCAGCCAAGATGTGGCAGGGGTTAGAGCTAACTATGGCTACACCTTC. V gene TRBV4-2 combines with J gene TRBJ1-2; D might be TRBD1 (6 bases). The CDR3 has 18 amino acids. V dropped 0 bases and J dropped 0 bases, with 17 bases sitting between them. Germline CDR1 reads LGHNA; CDR2 reads YNFKEQ.